A selection of T cell receptor beta chains follows, all from one sample in a study of T cell responses to AZD1222 COVID-19 vaccine. Assay: immunoSEQ multiplex PCR; the TCRdb copy retains only in-frame clones and omits some. Seen here are approximately 100,000 clones, about 89% observed once, and the top ten hold around 3.5%. The sequencing used peripheral blood, collected on day 0 of AZD1222 vaccination. The receptors shown here come from an adult in good health. Each CDR3 is given with its conserved first and last residue. Each record gives: V gene, clone size, D gene, J gene, CDR3 protein, CDR3 DNA. D genes are given only for firm matches. Only part of the rows carry a size: once, few, many, or a class if the clone is expanded.

>TRBV7-2|.|.|TRBJ2-2
CASSLQRRNTGELFF
TGTGCCAGCAGCTTACAGCGCCGGAACACCGGGGAGCTGTTTTTT
>TRBV28|.|.|TRBJ2-7
CASFSGSEQYF
TGTGCCAGCTTCTCCGGTTCCGAGCAGTACTTC
>TRBV7-9|.|.|TRBJ2-3
CASSGGLGTDTQYF
TGTGCCAGCAGTGGGGGTCTTGGCACAGATACGCAGTATTTT
>TRBV10-3|.|.|TRBJ1-5
CAISEFTGAIQPQHF
TGTGCCATCAGTGAGTTCACGGGGGCTATTCAGCCCCAGCATTTT
>TRBV9|.|TRBD2|TRBJ2-1
CASSGTSGNEQFF
TGTGCCAGCAGCGGGACTAGCGGCAATGAGCAGTTCTTC
>TRBV30|.|.|TRBJ1-4
CAWSVPGHRSKLFF
TGTGCCTGGAGTGTGCCGGGACACAGGTCCAAACTGTTTTTT
>TRBV18|.|.|TRBJ1-6
CASSRGNPGAENSPLHF
TGTGCCAGCTCCCGAGGTAATCCAGGCGCTGAGAATTCACCCCTCCACTTT
>TRBV19|once|.|TRBJ1-1
CASNPSGWARINTEAFF
TGTGCCAGTAACCCATCGGGGTGGGCCCGAATTAACACTGAAGCTTTCTTT
>TRBV2|.|TRBD1|TRBJ1-5
CASSEMTGNNQPQHF
TGTGCCAGCAGTGAGATGACAGGGAACAATCAGCCCCAGCATTTT
>TRBV5-1|.|.|TRBJ2-7
CASSEGDTGNYEQYF
TGCGCCAGCAGCGAGGGCGATACGGGGAACTACGAGCAGTACTTC
>TRBV7-9|once|.|TRBJ1-3
CASSPWDLGNTIYF
TGTGCCAGCAGCCCCTGGGACCTTGGAAACACCATATATTTT
>TRBV12-3/TRBV12-4|.|.|TRBJ1-3
CASRPVLHTIYF
TGTGCCAGCAGGCCAGTGTTACACACCATATATTTT
>TRBV6-5|few|.|TRBJ1-1
CASSYMSLGTEAFF
TGTGCCAGCAGTTACATGAGCTTGGGCACTGAAGCTTTCTTT
>TRBV7-8|.|.|TRBJ1-3
CASSLALGSGNTIYF
TGTGCCAGCAGCTTGGCTTTGGGCTCTGGAAACACCATATATTTT
>TRBV27|.|.|TRBJ1-5
CASSLLSRGWGNQPQHF
TGTGCCAGCAGTTTATTATCGAGGGGTTGGGGCAATCAGCCCCAGCATTTT
>TRBV27|.|.|TRBJ1-2
CASSQTPQGRYGYTF
TGTGCCAGCAGCCAAACCCCACAGGGACGCTATGGCTACACCTTC
>TRBV2|many|TRBD1|TRBJ1-2
CASSGTGGGYTF
TGTGCCAGCAGCGGGACAGGGGGTGGCTACACCTTC
>TRBV24-1|.|.|TRBJ2-7
CATLDSSYEQYF
TGTGCCACTCTGGACAGCTCCTACGAGCAGTACTTC
>TRBV5-4|few|.|TRBJ2-7
CASSLITRTGEQYF
TGTGCCAGCAGCCTCATAACCCGAACGGGCGAGCAGTACTTC
>TRBV5-8|.|TRBD1|TRBJ2-7
CASSRTGADYEQYF
TGTGCCAGCAGTCGGACAGGGGCCGACTACGAGCAGTACTTC
>TRBV10-2|.|.|TRBJ1-5
CASSELRQVGYQPQHF
TGCGCCAGCAGTGAGCTCCGACAAGTGGGGTATCAGCCCCAGCATTTT
>TRBV29-1|.|.|TRBJ1-3
CSVVGAAPPSSGNTIYF
TGCAGCGTGGTAGGGGCAGCTCCCCCGAGCTCTGGAAACACCATATATTTT
>TRBV6-5|.|.|TRBJ1-1
CANRDKNTEAFF
TGTGCCAACAGGGACAAGAACACTGAAGCTTTCTTT
>TRBV3-1/TRBV3-2|.|TRBD1|TRBJ1-1
CASRRQGSDTEAFF
TGTGCCAGCAGGAGACAGGGTTCGGACACTGAAGCTTTCTTT
>TRBV24-1|.|TRBD2|TRBJ2-5
CATSDSGQRGAKETQYF
TGTGCCACCAGTGATTCCGGGCAGCGGGGGGCGAAAGAGACCCAGTACTTC
>TRBV7-2|once|TRBD2|TRBJ2-3
CASRQGLGDTQYF
TGTGCCAGCAGACAGGGACTAGGGGATACGCAGTATTTT
>TRBV11-2|.|.|TRBJ1-5
CASSIGGNQPQHF
TGTGCCAGCAGTATAGGGGGCAATCAGCCCCAGCATTTT
>TRBV7-2|.|.|TRBJ1-3
CASTLVGNTIYF
TGTGCCAGCACCCTCGTTGGAAACACCATATATTTT
>TRBV6-6|.|.|TRBJ1-5
CASTLDSNQPQHF
TGTGCCAGCACTTTAGATAGCAATCAGCCCCAGCATTTT
>TRBV7-6|.|TRBD2|TRBJ2-2
CASIRGLADFTGELFF
TGTGCCAGCATACGAGGACTAGCAGACTTCACCGGGGAGCTGTTTTTT
>TRBV6-5|once|.|TRBJ2-1
CASRVEFESYNEQFF
TGTGCCAGCCGAGTAGAGTTTGAGTCCTACAATGAGCAGTTCTTC
>TRBV11-2|.|.|TRBJ1-1
CASSFTGRDTEAFF
TGTGCCAGCAGCTTCACGGGCAGGGACACTGAAGCTTTCTTT
>TRBV6-5|.|.|TRBJ2-1
CASPSPRNEQFF
TGTGCCAGCCCGTCGCCCCGGAATGAGCAGTTCTTC
>TRBV19|.|.|TRBJ1-4
CASSATAASNEKLFF
TGTGCCAGTAGTGCCACAGCGGCCTCTAATGAAAAACTGTTTTTT